A selection of T cell receptor beta chains follows, all from one sample in a study of T-cell reconstitution after alpha-beta-depleted transplantation in children. TCRdb re-analysed the PCR reads in MiXCR, keeping a single row per CDR3 protein. Of a few hundred thousand distinct CDR3 sequences listed, under 15% were seen once; the top ten hold around 2%. Material: PBMCs, mostly from graft donor cells, obtained 360 days after TCRalphabeta/CD19-depleted stem cell transplant. The receptors come from a male patient aged 10-17 years who had a stem cell transplant for acute myeloid leukemia, so the T cells may come from the graft donor. Each CDR3 is given with its conserved first and last residue. D genes are given only for firm matches. Size is omitted from some rows. Given values are once, few, many or a class for expanded clones.

d_gene: TRBD2
v_gene: TRBV29-1
j_gene: TRBJ2-1
abundance: many
CDR3aa: CSVEGVSSGIVDEQFF
CDR3nt: TGCAGCGTTGAAGGAGTAAGTAGCGGGATTGTCGATGAGCAGTTCTTC

d_gene: TRBD1
v_gene: TRBV4-1
j_gene: TRBJ1-5
abundance: few
CDR3aa: CASSQAPRDSGNQPQHF
CDR3nt: TGCGCCAGCAGCCAAGCCCCCCGGGACAGCGGTAATCAGCCCCAGCATTTT

d_gene: -
v_gene: TRBV7-9
j_gene: TRBJ2-5
abundance: -
CDR3aa: CASQTGLAQETQYF
CDR3nt: TGTGCCAGCCAGACCGGACTGGCACAAGAGACCCAGTACTTC

d_gene: -
v_gene: TRBV10-3
j_gene: TRBJ2-7
abundance: many
CDR3aa: CAISSRRDRYEQYF
CDR3nt: TGTGCCATCAGCTCTCGCCGGGACCGCTACGAGCAGTACTTC

d_gene: -
v_gene: TRBV4-2
j_gene: TRBJ2-1
abundance: -
CDR3aa: CASSHELTYQFF
CDR3nt: TGTGCCAGCAGCCACGAACTAACATACCAGTTCTTC

d_gene: TRBD1
v_gene: TRBV28
j_gene: TRBJ2-1
abundance: -
CDR3aa: CASSPHRGTGYNEQFF
CDR3nt: TGTGCCAGCAGTCCCCACAGGGGGACGGGCTACAATGAGCAGTTCTTC

d_gene: TRBD2
v_gene: TRBV9
j_gene: TRBJ2-7
abundance: -
CDR3aa: CASSVANPKSGSLYEQYF
CDR3nt: TGTGCCAGCAGCGTAGCTAATCCGAAGAGCGGGAGTCTATACGAGCAGTACTTC

d_gene: -
v_gene: TRBV20-1
j_gene: TRBJ2-1
abundance: few
CDR3aa: CSARTGAGSPRGQFF
CDR3nt: TGCAGTGCTAGAACTGGCGCCGGCTCCCCCAGAGGGCAGTTCTTC

d_gene: -
v_gene: TRBV7-8
j_gene: TRBJ2-7
abundance: -
CDR3aa: CASMRRPRATHSEQYF
CDR3nt: TGTGCCAGCATGCGGAGGCCCAGGGCTACCCATTCCGAGCAGTACTTC

d_gene: -
v_gene: TRBV28
j_gene: TRBJ2-1
abundance: few
CDR3aa: CVSRGDEQFF
CDR3nt: TGTGTCTCTAGGGGGGATGAGCAGTTCTTC

d_gene: -
v_gene: TRBV20-1
j_gene: TRBJ2-5
abundance: few
CDR3aa: CSAPTAQETQYF
CDR3nt: TGCAGTGCCCCGACAGCTCAAGAGACCCAGTACTTC

d_gene: TRBD1
v_gene: TRBV18
j_gene: TRBJ2-2
abundance: -
CDR3aa: CASSPPLTGQVDPGELFF
CDR3nt: TGTGCCAGCTCACCACCGCTAACCGGACAGGTAGACCCCGGGGAGCTGTTTTTT

d_gene: TRBD1
v_gene: TRBV4-3
j_gene: TRBJ2-7
abundance: -
CDR3aa: CASSRTTGTGALYEQYF
CDR3nt: TGCGCCAGCAGCCGGACAACCGGGACAGGGGCCCTCTACGAGCAGTACTTC

d_gene: -
v_gene: TRBV23-1
j_gene: TRBJ2-7
abundance: -
CDR3aa: CASSPLETGCLPYEQYF
CDR3nt: TGCGCCAGCAGTCCCCTTGAGACAGGTTGCCTTCCCTACGAGCAGTACTTC

d_gene: TRBD2
v_gene: TRBV28
j_gene: TRBJ2-2
abundance: many
CDR3aa: CASPGTSENTGELFF
CDR3nt: TGTGCCAGCCCCGGGACTAGCGAAAACACCGGGGAGCTGTTTTTT

d_gene: TRBD1
v_gene: TRBV2
j_gene: TRBJ2-3
abundance: -
CDR3aa: CASSEAGQGTSTDTQYF
CDR3nt: TGTGCCAGCAGTGAAGCGGGACAGGGAACTAGCACAGATACGCAGTATTTT

d_gene: TRBD1
v_gene: TRBV5-1
j_gene: TRBJ2-2
abundance: many
CDR3aa: CASSQRQGAKTGELFF
CDR3nt: TGCGCCAGCAGTCAGAGACAGGGGGCAAAGACCGGGGAGCTGTTTTTT

d_gene: TRBD2
v_gene: TRBV27
j_gene: TRBJ2-1
abundance: many
CDR3aa: CASSPTSGSLSEQFF
CDR3nt: TGTGCCAGCAGTCCCACGAGCGGGAGTCTCTCTGAGCAGTTCTTC

d_gene: -
v_gene: TRBV29-1
j_gene: TRBJ2-7
abundance: -
CDR3aa: CSVRATENYEQYF
CDR3nt: TGCAGCGTTAGGGCGACAGAAAACTACGAGCAGTACTTC

d_gene: -
v_gene: TRBV29-1
j_gene: TRBJ2-2
abundance: few
CDR3aa: CSVGQAGFHTGELFF
CDR3nt: TGCAGCGTTGGCCAGGCTGGCTTTCACACCGGGGAGCTGTTTTTT

d_gene: -
v_gene: TRBV28
j_gene: TRBJ2-5
abundance: -
CDR3aa: CASSYGRQPYQETQYF
CDR3nt: TGTGCCAGCAGTTACGGGAGACAACCGTACCAAGAGACCCAGTACTTC

d_gene: TRBD2
v_gene: TRBV5-1
j_gene: TRBJ2-7
abundance: -
CDR3aa: CASSDVGLAAQYF
CDR3nt: TGCGCCAGCAGCGATGTTGGTCTAGCGGCACAGTACTTC

d_gene: -
v_gene: TRBV20-1
j_gene: TRBJ1-1
abundance: many
CDR3aa: CSARSPPTGQGEAFF
CDR3nt: TGCAGTGCTAGGTCCCCCCCCACAGGGCAAGGTGAAGCTTTCTTT

d_gene: TRBD2
v_gene: TRBV6-2/TRBV6-3
j_gene: TRBJ2-1
abundance: -
CDR3aa: CASSYWPTGGSFDEQFF
CDR3nt: TGTGCCAGCAGTTACTGGCCCACGGGCGGGAGTTTCGATGAGCAGTTCTTC

d_gene: TRBD2
v_gene: TRBV5-1
j_gene: TRBJ2-7
abundance: -
CDR3aa: CASSPGLPSYEQYF
CDR3nt: TGCGCCAGCAGCCCGGGACTACCGAGCTACGAGCAGTACTTC

d_gene: -
v_gene: TRBV2
j_gene: TRBJ1-5
abundance: -
CDR3aa: CASSTSRISNQPQHF
CDR3nt: TGTGCCAGCAGCACCTCCAGGATTAGCAATCAGCCCCAGCATTTT

d_gene: -
v_gene: TRBV4-2
j_gene: TRBJ2-4
abundance: -
CDR3aa: CASSQDRATPSAKNIQYF
CDR3nt: TGTGCCAGCAGCCAAGATCGAGCAACTCCCTCAGCCAAAAACATTCAGTACTTC

d_gene: -
v_gene: TRBV5-5
j_gene: TRBJ1-2
abundance: -
CDR3aa: CASSLDQIYGYTF
CDR3nt: TGTGCCAGCAGCTTGGACCAGATCTATGGCTACACCTTC

d_gene: TRBD2
v_gene: TRBV7-3
j_gene: TRBJ2-3
abundance: -
CDR3aa: CASSYPTSGTDTQYF
CDR3nt: TGTGCCAGCAGCTATCCGACTAGCGGCACAGATACGCAGTATTTT

d_gene: -
v_gene: TRBV29-1
j_gene: TRBJ2-3
abundance: -
CDR3aa: CSVEDRSPGIGTDTQYF
CDR3nt: TGCAGCGTTGAAGATCGGTCCCCGGGAATAGGCACAGATACGCAGTATTTT

d_gene: TRBD2
v_gene: TRBV15
j_gene: TRBJ2-3
abundance: -
CDR3aa: CATRETSGNTQYF
CDR3nt: TGTGCCACCCGAGAGACTAGCGGGAATACGCAGTATTTT

d_gene: -
v_gene: TRBV5-1
j_gene: TRBJ2-7
abundance: -
CDR3aa: CASSPPGHPPYEQYF
CDR3nt: TGCGCCAGCAGCCCACCGGGACACCCTCCCTACGAGCAGTACTTC

d_gene: -
v_gene: TRBV30
j_gene: TRBJ2-3
abundance: -
CDR3aa: CAWSVRRGTDTQYF
CDR3nt: TGTGCCTGGAGTGTACGTAGGGGCACAGATACGCAGTATTTT